This T cell receptor beta chain was obtained from a study of cytotoxic CD8 clonotypes in ibrutinib-treated CLL. The data were produced by immunoSEQ multiplex PCR, yet TCRdb's version contains in-frame clones alone and is incomplete. Counted here are about 25,000 clones, 60% to 80% occurring once; the ten biggest clones make up about 53%. Germline assignment: CDR1 SGDLS and CDR2 YYNGEE. V lost 3 bases and J 5 bases, leaving 17 bases between the germline ends. The CDR3 extends over 15 amino acids. Sequenced here: PBMCs, sampled at disease progression, from a patient treated with ibrutinib. The V gene is TRBV9, the J gene TRBJ2-5; the D call may be TRBD1 or TRBD2 (6 bases each). This receptor was obtained from a human donor with chronic lymphocytic leukemia. In DNA form, the CDR3 reads TGTGCCAGCAGCGCGGGGGCGGGTGGTAAGGAGACCCAGTACTTC. Its translation is CASSAGAGGKETQYF.